This TCR beta chain was documented in a study of identical twins. Notes on the study in general: Conclusions were drawn cross-sectionally by statistical analysis, without following the same donors. Invariant MAIT and iNKT cells are populations that could partly confound zero-insertion analyses. Carriage of fewer insertions was seen in abundant cord blood beta clonotypes, whereas memory repertoires showed none.

Addition of a universal primer site occurred through template switching, and cDNA carried unique molecular identifiers. One entry per CDR3 protein results from TCRdb running MiXCR on the 5' RACE reads. Of 400,000 to 500,000 distinct CDR3 sequences listed, approximately 17% are singletons. This clonotype came up many times. Its antigen is not known. The CDR3 runs 14 residues. Germline lookup yields CDR1 SGHRS and CDR2 YFSETQ. V lost 3 bases and J 7 bases, leaving 14 bases between the germline ends. The source of this sequence is a man in his fifties or sixties in good health. The chain has TRBV5-1 and TRBJ2-4; tentative D call: TRBD1 (6 bases). Material for sequencing was naive T cells sorted from blood. The CDR3 region is CASSSQGFNNIQYF. Here the CDR3 DNA reads TGCGCCAGCAGCTCACAGGGTTTCAATAACATTCAGTACTTC.